Listed below are T cell receptor beta chains from one sample, sequenced in a study of T cells in Graves' hyperthyroidism and ophthalmopathy. TCRdb passed the multiplex PCR reads through MiXCR, listing each CDR3 protein once. The table includes hundreds of thousands of distinct CDR3 sequences, around 38% detected once. Input material: blood. Receptors originate from a man between 18 and 29 years old with Graves' hyperthyroidism. CDR3s leave out the opening cysteine and the closing phenylalanine or tryptophan.

v_gene,j_gene,CDR3aa
TRBV2,TRBJ1-1,ASSLGPMVTEAF
TRBV12-3/TRBV12-4,TRBJ2-7,ASSLTSGRAHEQY
TRBV12-3/TRBV12-4,TRBJ2-7,ASSFRTGTFGEQY
TRBV7-9,TRBJ1-1,ASSLGFGTGVNTEAF
TRBV7-9,TRBJ1-1,ASSLFGTLGTEAF
TRBV7-3,TRBJ1-1,ASGKTGDYTEAF
TRBV5-1,TRBJ1-1,ASGSRLCHNTEAF
TRBV6-1,TRBJ1-1,ASSRDRAHEAF
TRBV20-1,TRBJ2-7,SAAPWGGEQY
TRBV9,TRBJ2-7,ASSPYRGEQY
TRBV19,TRBJ1-1,ASMTVGEAF
TRBV7-2,TRBJ2-7,ASSVLGLAGAYEQY
TRBV10-3,TRBJ1-6,AINRENNSPLH
TRBV5-1,TRBJ2-2,ASSPGGAGRTGELF
TRBV12-3/TRBV12-4,TRBJ1-4,ASSHTGVTNEKLF
TRBV7-2,TRBJ1-6,ASSLMGRGRNSPLH
TRBV5-1,TRBJ2-2,ASSPTRPGELF
TRBV7-8,TRBJ2-7,AGSLRRVLDEQY
TRBV2,TRBJ2-5,ASSLHWTSRGETQY
TRBV6-1,TRBJ1-2,ASPTEGANYGYT
TRBV9,TRBJ2-2,ASSGTSGILNTGELF
TRBV12-3/TRBV12-4,TRBJ1-4,ASSEALTGGEKLF
TRBV5-5,TRBJ1-5,ASSQDLRGYQPQH
TRBV19,TRBJ2-7,RMVYEQY
TRBV7-9,TRBJ2-2,ASSLGTSTASTGELF
TRBV10-3,TRBJ1-5,AIRETDGPKH
TRBV24-1,TRBJ2-5,ATSPSRSGGETQY
TRBV15,TRBJ2-7,ASSGSISYEQY
TRBV29-1,TRBJ1-2,SVEEVIPPSNYGYT
TRBV29-1,TRBJ2-7,SVVSQGDYEQY
TRBV7-9,TRBJ1-2,ASSLRSTGGFYGYT
TRBV19,TRBJ1-1,ASSISQGVNTEAF
TRBV20-1,TRBJ1-3,SALDSSKNTIY
TRBV12-3/TRBV12-4,TRBJ2-5,ASSLALSGAQETQY
TRBV29-1,TRBJ2-2,SGLGNTGELF
TRBV19,TRBJ2-5,ASNWGKETQY
TRBV10-3,TRBJ1-1,AISLDRDGPVF
TRBV7-4,TRBJ2-7,ASGVGGTESYEQY
TRBV4-2,TRBJ2-7,ASSQVKGRDEQY
TRBV10-3,TRBJ2-7,ARGRADYEQY
TRBV7-2,TRBJ2-7,ASSFGTSGGTYEQY
TRBV14,TRBJ1-1,ASSWDLNTEAF
TRBV9,TRBJ2-5,ASSAADGGAETQY
TRBV19,TRBJ1-6,ASSNQDGSSPLH
TRBV20-1,TRBJ1-5,SASRGRGGQPQH
TRBV3-1,TRBJ1-2,ASSQDGVRGYT
TRBV24-1,TRBJ2-3,ATSAERVDTQY
TRBV29-1,TRBJ2-2,SVVSASQELF
TRBV7-2,TRBJ1-4,ASSWPTGPNEKLF
TRBV4-1,TRBJ1-6,ASSQEGHNSPLH
TRBV7-6,TRBJ1-1,ASSPHWNRVGSEAF
TRBV5-8,TRBJ1-1,ASSFERASTEAF
TRBV6-1,TRBJ2-7,ASSTGGGLYEQY
TRBV4-3,TRBJ2-7,ASSQGTGVASYEQY
TRBV7-9,TRBJ2-2,ASSLGRERGELF